The present T cell receptor beta chain was sequenced within a study of technical replicates of blood from several donors. Repertoires were generated with immunoSEQ multiplex PCR, while TCRdb's copy carries only in-frame clones and drops some. This sample has around 64,000 clones, with 93% found just once. The CDR3 sequence is 12 residues long. V dropped 5 bases and J dropped 8; count of bases not matched to a gene: 5. Germline assignment: CDR1 ENHRY and CDR2 SYGVKD. This chain links TRBV10-3 with TRBJ1-1; TRBD1 matches 7 bases. This TCR derives from a human donor in good health. Some clones in this sample may be carry-over from other donors' samples. Specimen: PBMCs. CDR3 DNA sequence: TGTGCCATCAGTCCTCAGGGGGTAGAAGCTTTCTTT. As protein: CAISPQGVEAFF.